The entry that follows covers one T cell receptor (beta chain) sequence. Its antigen is undetermined. This record comes from a study of cytomegalovirus exposure and HLA in healthy donors. Whole-study findings and limits: Most subjects' HLA-A and HLA-B alleles were reportedly predicted from TCR beta sequences.

With 60 Vbeta and 13 Jbeta primers, the PCR was carried out. Libraries were prepared by immunoSEQ multiplex PCR; TCRdb keeps only in-frame clonotypes and omits some of them. The profile shows about 140,000 clones, over 75% of them singletons. Trimming stripped 5 bases from V and 0 bases from J, with 12 bases between. This CDR3 is 15 amino acids long. In germline, CDR1 is SGHTA, CDR2 FQGNSA. The sequencing input was PBMCs. This TCR derives from a man between 50 and 59 years old in good health and CMV-seronegative. This chain joins TRBV7-2 and TRBJ2-3; weak D call: TRBD1 (8 bases). As DNA, the CDR3 is TGTGCCAGCAGCCCACAGGGGGGGAGCACAGATACGCAGTATTTT. Protein: CASSPQGGSTDTQYF.